One and the same sample provided the 7 T cell receptor beta chains below, sequenced in a study of blood T cell repertoires in COVID-19. Generated by immunoSEQ multiplex PCR, the TCRdb table keeps only in-frame clones and is missing some. The table records around 100,000 clones, about nine tenths of them present only once. Sequencing used peripheral blood. The origin of the receptors is a man aged 50 to 59 with active COVID-19.

The chain recombines TRBV7-2 with TRBJ2-3; possible D gene TRBD1, 5 bases. Germline CDR1 SGHTA, CDR2 FQGNSA. Trimming pared 2 bases from V and 0 bases from J, leaving 15 bases between. This CDR3 spans 17 amino acids. CDR3 amino acids: CASSLWGPTASTDTQYF. In nucleotides, the CDR3 is TGTGCCAGCAGCTTATGGGGCCCGACAGCTAGCACAGATACGCAGTATTTT.

The chain links TRBV7-6 to TRBJ1-3; no clear D gene. CDR3 size: 15 residues. Germline V gives CDR1 SGHVS, CDR2 FNYEAQ. V was clipped by 0 bases and J by 0 bases, with 6 bases between them. The CDR3 is CASSLARSSGNTIYF. The DNA of the CDR3 is TGTGCCAGCAGCTTAGCGCGTAGCTCTGGAAACACCATATATTTT.

The chain has TRBV5-8 and TRBJ2-7, with D unresolved. Looked up from germline, CDR1 is SGHTS and CDR2 is YDEGEE. Trimming took 4 bases from V and 0 from J, leaving 14 bases between them. CDR3 length equals 15 residues. The DNA for the CDR3 is TGTGCCAGCAGCCCTTGGGCCACCTCCTCCTACGAGCAGTACTTC. It translates to CASSPWATSSYEQYF.

The chain couples TRBV19 to TRBJ2-2; D is uncertain. V was clipped by 7 bases and J by 0 bases, with 9 bases between them. The CDR3 loop spans 14 amino acids. CDR1 and CDR2 from the germline V gene are LNHDA and SQIVND (reference sequence). As DNA, the CDR3 is TGTGCCAGTACCCCGACACCGAACACCGGGGAGCTGTTTTTT. Encoded protein: CASTPTPNTGELFF.

The chain recombines TRBV2 with TRBJ2-3; D is possibly TRBD2 (6 bases). This CDR3 contains 15 residues. Trimming left V 10 bases short and J 3 bases short, with 20 bases between. In germline, CDR1 is SNHLY, CDR2 FYNNEI. CDR3 region: CATLKTGVKTDTQYF. The DNA for the CDR3 is TGTGCCACACTAAAAACGGGGGTCAAGACAGATACGCAGTATTTT.

V is TRBV5-8 and J is TRBJ2-2; maybe TRBD1 (5 bases). Germline-derived CDR1 and CDR2 are SGHTS and YDEGEE. The CDR3 sequence is 17 residues long. Deletions cut 4 bases from V and 4 bases from J, with 20 bases between. This CDR3 is CASSPGFSTVTTGELFF. The CDR3 nucleotides are TGTGCCAGCAGCCCAGGCTTCTCGACAGTGACCACCGGGGAGCTGTTTTTT.

J is TRBJ1-1 and V is TRBV30; TRBD1 matches 8 bases. The V gene's germline CDR1 is GTSNPN and CDR2 SVGIG (reference sequence). The trim removed 8 bases at V and 3 bases at J, leaving 11 bases unmatched. The CDR3 covers 14 residues. This CDR3 reads CAGGSTGAYTEAFF. The CDR3 DNA sequence: TGTGCCGGAGGATCGACAGGGGCGTACACTGAAGCTTTCTTT.